This paragraph reports one TCR beta chain. This CDR3 comprises 14 residues. The V gene lost 2 bases and the J gene lost 5 bases, with 12 bases spanning the gap. The V gene's germline CDR1 is SGHAT and CDR2 FQDESV (reference sequence). The sample comes from a study of blood T cell repertoires in COVID-19. On the study more broadly: Acute and convalescent COVID-19 samples came from the United States, Italy and Spain. From T cells, B-cell-depleted T cells, or PBMCs came the material, which was cDNA or gDNA.

Followed longitudinally, the Seattle patients had been enrolled during active infection. As processed by the authors: How many nucleated cells were present was estimated from reference gene primer amplification. Data came from immunoSEQ multiplex PCR; TCRdb stores just in-frame clones and leaves some out. Clonal size and the V and J genes are those of that table, whereas D and trimming came from the DNA. The sample has about 98,000 clones; approximately 90% are singletons. Sequencing input: peripheral blood. The sequence came from a woman aged 45-65 years with COVID-19, enrolled during active disease. The rearrangement links TRBV11-1 to TRBJ1-1; D remains ambiguous. The DNA of the CDR3 is TGTGCCAGCAGCTTACGGGAAAGCTCGACTGAAGCTTTCTTT. This translates into CASSLRESSTEAFF.